Listed below are T cell receptor beta chains from one sample, sequenced in a study of blood T cell repertoires in COVID-19. The repertoire was sequenced with immunoSEQ multiplex PCR; TCRdb's copy has only in-frame clones and lacks some. The table lists 50,000 to 65,000 clones, over 75% of them singletons. The sequencing input was peripheral blood. The receptor set was obtained from a man aged 50 to 60 with active COVID-19. Each CDR3 is given with its conserved first and last residue. A D gene is named only where the DNA matches it firmly. Rows may omit the clone size; those that give it use once, few, many or a size class.

V gene,D gene,clone size,J gene,CDR3 DNA,CDR3 protein
TRBV27,.,.,TRBJ2-3,TGTGCCAGCAGTCTCAGGGCAGGGATGGCAGATACGCAGTATTTT,CASSLRAGMADTQYF
TRBV6-5,TRBD1,.,TRBJ1-6,TGTGCCAGCAGTTACTCCTCAGAAGGACAGGCGACCCTCCACTTT,CASSYSSEGQATLHF
TRBV19,.,few,TRBJ1-5,TGTGCCAGTAGTATCCAGGGAGGTAATCAGCCCCAGCATTTT,CASSIQGGNQPQHF
TRBV5-1,TRBD2,.,TRBJ2-2,TGCGCCAGCAGCGTCGGACTAGCGGGAGTCTCTGGGGAGCTGTTTTTT,CASSVGLAGVSGELFF
TRBV27,.,.,TRBJ2-1,TGTGCCAGCAGCAGGTCCTTCCACAATGAGCAGTTCTTC,CASSRSFHNEQFF
TRBV5-1,.,.,TRBJ2-2,TGCGCCAGCAGCTCGACCGGACACGGAAACACCGGGGAGCTGTTTTTT,CASSSTGHGNTGELFF
TRBV18,.,.,TRBJ1-2,TGTGCCAGCTCACCAGACAGAGAGATTAACTATGGCTACACCTTC,CASSPDREINYGYTF
TRBV5-6,.,.,TRBJ2-6,TGTGCCAGCAGCTTGGGAGGTGGGGCCAACGTCCTGACTTTC,CASSLGGGANVLTF
TRBV5-1,.,.,TRBJ2-3,TGCGCCAGCAGCTTGGACAGAATCGGCACAGATACGCAGTATTTT,CASSLDRIGTDTQYF
TRBV7-9,TRBD2,.,TRBJ2-1,TGTGCCAGCAGCTTACAGGGACTAGCGGGAGGTGATGAGCAGTTCTTC,CASSLQGLAGGDEQFF
TRBV19,TRBD1,.,TRBJ2-5,TGTGCCACCAACGCCCGACAGGGACGCCAAGAGACCCAGTACTTC,CATNARQGRQETQYF
TRBV30,.,.,TRBJ2-3,TGTGCCTGGAGTGTAGTAGCTACGCAGTATTTT,CAWSVVATQYF
TRBV19,TRBD2,.,TRBJ2-3,TGTGCCAGTAGTTCCCTCGGGACTAGCGGCACAGATACGCAGTATTTT,CASSSLGTSGTDTQYF
TRBV28,.,.,TRBJ2-5,TGTGCCAGCAGTTTCTTACAGGCGGAGACCCAGTACTTC,CASSFLQAETQYF
TRBV7-9,.,.,TRBJ2-5,TGTGCCAGCAGCTTAAGGGCAGGGGGGGAGACCCAGTACTTC,CASSLRAGGETQYF
TRBV3-1/TRBV3-2,TRBD2,.,TRBJ2-1,TGTGCCAGCAGCCAAGGACTAGCGGGAGGTGGGGGCAATGAGCAGTTCTTC,CASSQGLAGGGGNEQFF
TRBV5-1,TRBD1,.,TRBJ1-6,TGCGCCAGCAGCTTATCACAGGGGGCAAATTCACCCCTCCACTTT,CASSLSQGANSPLHF